This TCR beta chain derives from a study of T-cell memory formation after mild COVID-19. For the study at large: For the most part, TCR clusters were specific to one donor.

TCRdb called the 5' RACE reads again in MiXCR, with one record for every CDR3 protein. The sample includes about 140,000 distinct CDR3 sequences, 11% to 15% of them seen just once. A few counts support this clonotype. What it recognizes is unknown. Findings and limits, study-wide: Within pre-infection memory, some responding clones were found, suggesting cross-reactive memory joined. Clones that contracted from day 15 to 85 were balanced CD4/CD8, while later expanders leaned CD4+. What remained unconfirmed was the SARS-CoV-2 specificity of second-wave clones peaking on day 37.

CDR3 length: 16 residues. Germline trimming cut 3 bases from V and 3 bases from J; bases unmatched to any gene: 6. Germline V gene data show CDR1 as DFQATT and CDR2 as SNEGSKA (reference sequence). The chain links TRBV20-1 to TRBJ2-2, with 11 bases identical to TRBD2. Sequencing was performed on PBMCs or a T cell subset sorted from them (not recorded which). This clonotype was sampled from an adult woman who had mild COVID-19 (a few samples of this study predate the infection). Cell type and time point are not known. In DNA, the CDR3 is TGCAGTGCTAGGGGGACTAGCGGAGGAGACACCGGGGAGCTGTTTTTT. Translating it yields CSARGTSGGDTGELFF.